These 26 T cell receptor beta chains came from one sample sequenced in a study of beta chain features in type 1 diabetes. The sequenced template was cDNA made from the entire isolated RNA. Clones were sequenced by immunoSEQ multiplex PCR, and TCRdb holds only the in-frame ones, with some missing. The sample has around 190,000 clones, about 13% seen once; the top ten hold about 0.59%. The material sequenced was central memory CD4+ T cells from blood. These receptors all come from a young woman in good health.

This clone was picked up a small number of times. The rearrangement links TRBV30 to TRBJ1-5; 8 bases agree with TRBD1. V shed 0 bases and J 5 bases; nucleotides not matched to a gene: 6. The CDR3 contains 15 residues. In germline, CDR1 is GTSNPN, CDR2 SVGIG (reference sequence). CDR3 sequence: CAWSVGQGQDQPQHF. DNA for the CDR3: TGTGCCTGGAGTGTAGGACAGGGTCAGGATCAGCCCCAGCATTTT.

This clone was seen a handful of times. The chain carries TRBV2 and TRBJ2-1; D possibly corresponds to TRBD2 (6 bases). The CDR3 is made up of 13 amino acids. Germline CDR1 and CDR2: SNHLY and FYNNEI. The ends were cut back, 8 bases at V and 6 bases at J, with 14 bases in the middle. This CDR3 is CASGRGTFNEQFF. CDR3 sequence (DNA): TGTGCCAGCGGACGCGGGACTTTCAATGAGCAGTTCTTC.

The chain couples TRBV5-1 to TRBJ2-6; 10 bases fit TRBD1. The V gene end was trimmed by 5 bases and the J gene end by 1 base; junction bases not matched to a gene: 6. Germline CDR1 is SGHRS and CDR2 is YFSETQ. The length of the CDR3 is 17 residues. The CDR3 loop is CASSTGTGESGANVLTF. CDR3 bases: TGCGCCAGCAGTACCGGGACAGGGGAGTCTGGGGCCAACGTCCTGACTTTC.

There are many counts of this clone. This chain's CDR3 is CATSINRGYNEQFF. The CDR3, as DNA: TGTGCCACCAGCATCAATCGAGGCTACAATGAGCAGTTCTTC. V usage is TRBV15 and J usage is TRBJ2-1, with D unresolved. The CDR3 is 14 residues long. Trimming took 4 bases from V and 3 from J, leaving 10 bases between them. Germline CDR1 reads LNHNV; CDR2 reads YYDKDF (reference sequence).

This clone appeared a few times. The rearrangement uses TRBV5-1 and TRBJ2-1; 12 bases are shared with TRBD2. The ends lost 3 bases at V and 4 bases at J; junction bases unmatched: 5. The length of the CDR3 is 16 residues. The germline CDR1 and CDR2 sequences are SGHRS and YFSETQ. CDR3 coding DNA: TGCGCCAGCAGCTCCCCGGGACTAGCGGGTTACAATGAGCAGTTCTTC. Translated: CASSSPGLAGYNEQFF.

This clone was observed a few times. The chain has TRBV14 and TRBJ2-7, with 7 bases matching TRBD1. There are 16 residues in the CDR3. Germline CDR1 is SGHDN and CDR2 is FVKESK. With V trimmed by 1 base and J by 5 bases, 11 bases remained unmatched. CDR3 sequence reads: CASSQVGGTGAHEQYF. The CDR3 DNA reads as TGTGCCAGCAGCCAAGTTGGAGGAACAGGGGCCCACGAGCAGTACTTC.

V usage is TRBV28 and J usage is TRBJ2-7, with 10 bases lining up with TRBD1. CDR1 is MDHEN, CDR2 SYDVKM, per germline. This CDR3 spans 13 amino acids. V was clipped by 9 bases and J by 5 bases; unmatched bases: 7. CDR3 amino acids: CASSGQGIHEQYF. The CDR3 coding sequence is TGTGCCAGTTCGGGACAGGGGATCCACGAGCAGTACTTC.

The chain has TRBV7-2 and TRBJ1-5; the D gene is possibly TRBD1 (6 bases). Germline CDR1 SGHTA, CDR2 FQGNSA. CDR3 size: 13 residues. The V and J ends lost 5 bases and 4 bases respectively, with 9 bases between them. The CDR3 nucleotides are TGTGCCAGCAGCCAACAGGGAAATCAGCCCCAGCATTTT. Translated: CASSQQGNQPQHF.

The V gene is TRBV5-4, the J gene TRBJ1-2; D uncertain. CDR1 is SGHNT and CDR2 is YYREEE in the germline V gene (reference sequence). Trimming pared 7 bases from V and 2 bases from J, leaving 9 bases between. CDR3 length equals 12 residues. The CDR3 sequence: CASSGVNYGYTF. The DNA for the CDR3 is TGTGCCAGCTCCGGGGTAAACTATGGCTACACCTTC.

In its sample, this clone was seen a few times. This rearrangement joins TRBV4-3 to TRBJ2-1, with TRBD2 as a possible D gene (6 bases). This CDR3 spans 15 amino acids. Trimming pared 1 base from V and 6 bases from J, leaving 13 bases between. Per germline, CDR1 LGHNA and CDR2 YSLEER. CDR3 residues: CASSQASVKLNEQFF. In DNA, the CDR3 is TGCGCCAGCAGCCAAGCTAGCGTCAAGCTCAATGAGCAGTTCTTC.

The V gene is TRBV28, the J gene TRBJ2-7; a possible D gene is TRBD1 (6 bases). Germline-derived CDR1 and CDR2 are MDHEN and SYDVKM. This CDR3 is 12 amino acids long. The V end was cut by 5 bases, the J end by 5 bases, with 10 bases between. CDR3 DNA: TGTGCCAGCAGTCAGGGGATACACGAGCAGTACTTC. Its translation is CASSQGIHEQYF.

In this sample, this clone turned up many times. The V and J genes are TRBV28 and TRBJ2-7; D unclear. V was cut by 2 bases and J by 4 bases, with 6 bases left in between. The germline V gene has CDR1 MDHEN and CDR2 SYDVKM. CDR3 size: 12 residues. CDR3 nucleotide sequence: TGTGCCAGCAGTTTACAGAATTACGAGCAGTACTTC. Translation: CASSLQNYEQYF.

Many counts were recorded for this clone. The DNA of the CDR3 is TGCGCCAGCAGCCGGGGACTAGCCGCAGATACGCAGTATTTT. It yields the protein CASSRGLAADTQYF. V usage is TRBV4-1 and J usage is TRBJ2-3, with TRBD2 identical over 9 bases. With V trimmed by 4 bases and J by 4 bases, 3 bases remained unmatched. Germline loops: CDR1 MGHRA, CDR2 YSYEKL. The CDR3 covers 14 residues.

Only a few counts were recorded for this clone. V and J are TRBV7-9 and TRBJ2-3; D may be TRBD1 (6 bases). Germline CDR1 is SEHNR and CDR2 is FQNEAQ (reference sequence). V was clipped by 5 bases and J by 4 bases, with 19 bases between them. There are 16 residues in the CDR3. For the CDR3, the DNA is TGTGCCAGCAGCCGGTTAGGGCAGGGGTTGGCAGATACGCAGTATTTT. Translating gives CASSRLGQGLADTQYF.

This clone was counted only a few times. The rearrangement links TRBV27 to TRBJ2-3; 10 nucleotides agree with TRBD2. The CDR3 is made up of 16 amino acids. The germline V gene has CDR1 MNHEY and CDR2 SMNVEV (reference sequence). The V gene end was trimmed by 6 bases and the J gene end by 6 bases; junction bases not matched to a gene: 12. Written as DNA, the CDR3 is TGTGCCAGCAGACCTTGGAGCGGGAGGGGAGGGGATACGCAGTATTTT. It specifies CASRPWSGRGGDTQYF.

The V and J genes are TRBV27 and TRBJ2-7; 14 bases agree with TRBD2. The V gene's germline CDR1 is MNHEY and CDR2 SMNVEV (reference sequence). The CDR3 has 18 residues. Losses at the gene ends were 4 bases for V and 3 bases for J; bases not matched to a gene: 11. The CDR3 DNA follows: TGTGCCAGCAGTTCGAAACCGGGACTAGCGGGAGCGGTCTACGAGCAGTACTTC. This gives the protein CASSSKPGLAGAVYEQYF.

V usage is TRBV7-3 and J usage is TRBJ2-7; tentative D call: TRBD1 (5 bases). CDR1 and CDR2 (germline): SGHTA, FQGTGA. The ends were cut back, 2 bases at V and 1 base at J, with 9 bases in the middle. This CDR3 has 14 amino acids. CDR3 protein: CASSLSAGSYEQYF. CDR3 DNA sequence: TGTGCCAGCAGCTTATCCGCAGGGTCCTACGAGCAGTACTTC.

The table lists this clone with a few counts. The V and J genes are TRBV7-8 and TRBJ2-7; 10 bases match TRBD2. The J segment lost 6 bases and the V segment lost 2 bases, leaving 7 bases of the junction unmatched. The CDR3 length is 15 residues. CDR1 SGHVS and CDR2 FQNEAQ come from the germline V gene. Here the CDR3 reads CASSLRLAGDSEQYF. The CDR3 DNA follows: TGTGCCAGCAGCTTACGGCTAGCGGGAGATTCCGAGCAGTACTTC.

The rearrangement links TRBV4-2 to TRBJ2-3; TRBD2 agrees at 10 bases. The junction had 7 bases not matched to a gene; V was cut back by 4 bases and J by 0 bases. The CDR3 is made up of 17 amino acids. Germline assignment: CDR1 LGHNA and CDR2 YNFKEQ. CDR3 sequence reads: CASSRTSTSGSTDTQYF. CDR3 coding DNA: TGTGCCAGCAGCCGCACCTCGACTAGCGGGAGCACAGATACGCAGTATTTT.

This clone has only a few counts. The chain couples TRBV28 to TRBJ2-1; TRBD2 agrees at 7 bases. The J segment lost 2 bases and the V segment lost 5 bases, leaving 12 bases of the junction unmatched. Germline values: CDR1 MDHEN, CDR2 SYDVKM. The CDR3 is made up of 17 amino acids. The CDR3 DNA sequence: TGTGCCAGCAGTCCTACCCTTGGCGGGGGTACCTACAATGAGCAGTTCTTC. The encoded protein is CASSPTLGGGTYNEQFF. The full variable domain, completed using reference TRBV28 and TRBJ2-1, is DVKVTQSSRYLVKRTGEKVFLECVQDMDHENMFWYRQDPGLGLRLIYFSYDVKMKEKGDIPEGYSVSREKKERFSLILESASTNQTSMYLCASSPTLGGGTYNEQFFGPGTRLTVL.

The rearrangement uses TRBV30 and TRBJ1-1; tentatively, D is TRBD1 (6 bases). Germline V lookup: CDR1 GTSNPN, CDR2 SVGIG (reference sequence). The CDR3 loop spans 13 amino acids. With 3 bases removed from V and 3 bases from J, the gap between germline ends came to 11 bases. The DNA for the CDR3 is TGTGCCTGGAGGAACAGGGAGCACACTGAAGCTTTCTTT. It codes for CAWRNREHTEAFF.

In this sample, this clone turned up a few times. V and J are TRBV5-4 and TRBJ1-1; TRBD1 matches at 7 bases. Germline values: CDR1 SGHNT, CDR2 YYREEE (reference sequence). The trim removed 0 bases at V and 7 bases at J, leaving 6 bases unmatched. The CDR3 contains 14 residues. DNA for the CDR3: TGTGCCAGCAGCTTGGCCCACAGGGGAAGTGAAGCTTTCTTT. It is translated as CASSLAHRGSEAFF.

This chain joins TRBV2 and TRBJ2-1; 12 positions agree with TRBD1. With V trimmed by 8 bases and J by 10 bases, 15 bases remained unmatched. This CDR3 is 16 amino acids long. Germline V CDR1 and CDR2: SNHLY, FYNNEI. CDR3 bases: TGTGCCAGCGATTTGACCGGGACAGGGGGCTGGACCGAGCAGTTCTTC. Translating it yields CASDLTGTGGWTEQFF.

The rearrangement links TRBV29-1 to TRBJ2-3; 16 positions match TRBD2. Trimming cost V 1 base and J 3 bases; bases outside gene matches: 7. In germline, CDR1 is SQVTM, CDR2 ANQGSEA. The CDR3 has 18 residues. The DNA of the CDR3 is TGCAGCGTTGAAGCGGGACTAGCGGGAGGGTTGGGTACAGATACGCAGTATTTT. Translation: CSVEAGLAGGLGTDTQYF.

The rearrangement joins TRBV13 to TRBJ2-7; 14 positions match TRBD2. V lost 5 bases and J lost 4; bases outside the gene matches: 13. Germline-derived CDR1 and CDR2 are PRHDT and FYEKMQ (reference sequence). The CDR3 totals 18 residues. CDR3 coding DNA: TGTGCCAGCAGCCAGAGAGCTGGGACTAGCGGGAGTAGGTACGAGCAGTACTTC. Its protein product is CASSQRAGTSGSRYEQYF.

This clone has only a few counts. The chain couples TRBV4-2 to TRBJ1-4; D ambiguous. V was shortened by 1 base and J by 0 bases, with 9 bases between the two germline ends. CDR3 length equals 16 residues. CDR1 is LGHNA, CDR2 YNFKEQ, per germline. DNA for the CDR3: TGTGCCAGCAGCCAAGTAACCCAGACAACTAATGAAAAACTGTTTTTT. This codes for CASSQVTQTTNEKLFF.